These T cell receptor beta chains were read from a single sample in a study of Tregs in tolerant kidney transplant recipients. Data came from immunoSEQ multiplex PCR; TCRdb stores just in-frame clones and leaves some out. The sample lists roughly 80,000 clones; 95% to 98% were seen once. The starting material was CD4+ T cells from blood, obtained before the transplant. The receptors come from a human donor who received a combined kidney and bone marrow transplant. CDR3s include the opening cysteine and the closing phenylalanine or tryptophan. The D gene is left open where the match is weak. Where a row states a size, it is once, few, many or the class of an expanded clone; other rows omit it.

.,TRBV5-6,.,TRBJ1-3,TGTGCCAGCAGCTTGATGGGGCGAAGTGGAAACACCATATATTTT,CASSLMGRSGNTIYF
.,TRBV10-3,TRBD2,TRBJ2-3,TGTGCCATCAGTGCTATTCGAGCGGGGGACCAGACTAGCACAGATACGCAGTATTTT,CAISAIRAGDQTSTDTQYF
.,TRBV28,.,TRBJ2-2,TGTGCCAGCAGTTTGTGGGACATGAACACCGGGGAGCTGTTTTTT,CASSLWDMNTGELFF
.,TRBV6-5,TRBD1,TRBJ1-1,TGTGCCAGCAGTGCCCGACAGGGTAAGACTGAAGCTTTCTTT,CASSARQGKTEAFF
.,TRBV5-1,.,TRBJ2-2,TGCGCCAGCAGCTCCCTCGGCGGGGTCGGGGAGCTGTTTTTT,CASSSLGGVGELFF
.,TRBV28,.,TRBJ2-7,TGTGCCAGCAGTTTAAGACTGTCCCCGTGGCTCTACGAGCAGTACTTC,CASSLRLSPWLYEQYF
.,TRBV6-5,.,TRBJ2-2,TGTGCCAGCAGCACAGACCTCTGGAACACCGGGGAGCTGTTTTTT,CASSTDLWNTGELFF
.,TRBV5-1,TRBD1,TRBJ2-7,TGCGCCAGCAGTCCCGGGACAGGGAGCCACGAGCAGTACTTC,CASSPGTGSHEQYF
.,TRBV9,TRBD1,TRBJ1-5,TGTGCCAGCAGCGGTGACAGGGGCAGCAATCAGCCCCAGCATTTT,CASSGDRGSNQPQHF
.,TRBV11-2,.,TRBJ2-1,TGTGCCAGCAGCTTAGGGGCAGGCTCCTACAATGAGCAGTTCTTC,CASSLGAGSYNEQFF
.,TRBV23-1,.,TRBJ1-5,TGCGCCAGCAGTCAACCGGAGGGGAGGAATAGCAATCAGCCCCAGCATTTT,CASSQPEGRNSNQPQHF
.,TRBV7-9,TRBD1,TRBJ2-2,TGTGCCAGCAGCTTAAGACAGGGGAGTACCGGGGAGCTGTTTTTT,CASSLRQGSTGELFF
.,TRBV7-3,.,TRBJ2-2,TGTGCCAGCAGCTGGGGATCAGGGGCCACCGGGGAGCTGTTTTTT,CASSWGSGATGELFF
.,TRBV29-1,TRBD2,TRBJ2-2,TGCAGCGTTGGGGGCGGGGGGGCGCACACCGGGGAGCTGTTTTTT,CSVGGGGAHTGELFF
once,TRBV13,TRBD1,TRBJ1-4,TGTGCCAGCAGCGACAGGGGGCACGAAAAACTGTTTTTT,CASSDRGHEKLFF
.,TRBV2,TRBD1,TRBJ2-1,TGTGCCAGCAGTTGGGGACAGGGTTACAATGAGCAGTTCTTC,CASSWGQGYNEQFF
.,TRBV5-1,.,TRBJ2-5,TGCGCCAGCAGCTTGCCTTCCGAGACCCAGTACTTC,CASSLPSETQYF
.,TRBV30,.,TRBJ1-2,TGTGCCTGGAAGTCCTACCCAAGGGCAGGGGCGAAGGGCTACACCTTC,CAWKSYPRAGAKGYTF
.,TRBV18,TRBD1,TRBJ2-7,TGTGCCAGCTCATCCGGACAGGGGGCCTACGAGCAGTACTTC,CASSSGQGAYEQYF
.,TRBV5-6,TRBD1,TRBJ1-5,TGTGCCAGCAGCTTCTGGACAGGGGGGGGATATAGCAATCAGCCCCAGCATTTT,CASSFWTGGGYSNQPQHF
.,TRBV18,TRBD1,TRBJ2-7,TGTGCCAGCTCACAGGGACAGGGGTTGGGAGAGCAGTACTTC,CASSQGQGLGEQYF
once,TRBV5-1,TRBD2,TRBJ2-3,TGCGCCAGCAGCGAGGGACTAGCGGGAAGCACAGATACGCAGTATTTT,CASSEGLAGSTDTQYF
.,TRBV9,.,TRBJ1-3,TGTGCCAGCAGTTTAGGGGGACCGAGCTCTGGAAACACCATATATTTT,CASSLGGPSSGNTIYF
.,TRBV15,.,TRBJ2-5,TGTGCCACCAGCAGAGGGGGCCCCCAAGAGACCCAGTACTTC,CATSRGGPQETQYF
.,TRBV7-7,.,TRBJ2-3,TGTGCCAGCAGCTCCCGAACAGGGAGCACAGATACGCAGTATTTT,CASSSRTGSTDTQYF
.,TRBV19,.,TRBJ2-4,TGTGCCAGTAGCCCCGTTGGAGGGTCGTTCATTCAGTACTTC,CASSPVGGSFIQYF
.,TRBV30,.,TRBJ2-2,TGTGCCTGGACGGACGGGGTGGTCACCGGGGAGCTGTTTTTT,CAWTDGVVTGELFF
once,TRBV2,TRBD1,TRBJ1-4,TGTGCCAGCAGGGGACAGGGAGGGGAAAAACTGTTTTTT,CASRGQGGEKLFF
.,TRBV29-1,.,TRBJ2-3,TGCAGCGCCCGACAGGGCACAGATACGCAGTATTTT,CSARQGTDTQYF